This T cell receptor beta chain was observed in a study of blood T cell repertoires in COVID-19. Germline values: CDR1 MNHEY, CDR2 SVGEGT. Trimming took 5 bases from V and 4 from J, leaving 9 bases between them. The CDR3 loop spans 13 amino acids. The data were produced by immunoSEQ multiplex PCR, yet TCRdb's version contains in-frame clones alone and is incomplete. The table shows 28,000 or so clones, with roughly 90% occurring only once. The chain combines TRBV6-2 or TRBV6-3 with TRBJ1-3; unclear D gene. The receptor's source is a human donor with active COVID-19. The donor label of this sample is uncertain. Sequencing used peripheral blood. For the CDR3, the DNA is TGTGCCAGCAGTCGGGGTCCAGGAAACACCATATATTTT. Protein sequence: CASSRGPGNTIYF.